This is a list of T cell receptor beta chains from one sample in a study of T cells after posttransplantation cyclophosphamide. The protocol was immunoSEQ multiplex PCR, while the TCRdb copy is restricted to in-frame clones and leaves out a portion. The sample presents about 7,500 clones, none singletons. The source was PBMCs, collected approximately 96 days after allogeneic stem cell transplant with posttransplant cyclophosphamide. The source of these receptors is a female patient in her 60s who received an allogeneic stem cell transplant from an unrelated donor, was CMV-positive, and had acute GVHD only. Some T cells could come from the graft donor. Each CDR3 is given with its conserved first and last residue. A D gene is named only where the DNA matches it firmly. Only part of the rows carry a size: once, few, many, or a class if the clone is expanded.

size: few; V: TRBV29-1; J: TRBJ2-7; D: -; CDR3: CSVETGSSYEQYF; DNA: TGCAGCGTTGAAACGGGTTCCTCCTACGAGCAGTACTTC
size: few; V: TRBV28; J: TRBJ2-5; D: -; CDR3: CASSLSGTEYQETQYF; DNA: TGTGCCAGCAGTTTATCCGGGACTGAATACCAAGAGACCCAGTACTTC
size: few; V: TRBV30; J: TRBJ1-5; D: TRBD1; CDR3: CAWAGGHQPQHF; DNA: TGTGCCTGGGCAGGGGGCCATCAGCCCCAGCATTTT
size: many; V: TRBV6-1; J: TRBJ2-7; D: TRBD1; CDR3: CASRRTGDSYEQYF; DNA: TGTGCCAGCAGGCGGACAGGGGATTCCTACGAGCAGTACTTC
size: many; V: TRBV7-3; J: TRBJ2-3; D: -; CDR3: CASSQSRTSTDTQYF; DNA: TGTGCCAGCAGCCAAAGTAGGACTAGCACAGATACGCAGTATTTT
size: many; V: TRBV30; J: TRBJ1-4; D: TRBD1; CDR3: CAWNLQGEEKLFF; DNA: TGTGCCTGGAATCTCCAGGGGGAGGAAAAACTGTTTTTT
size: many; V: TRBV19; J: TRBJ1-5; D: -; CDR3: CASRSSGLPSNQPQHF; DNA: TGTGCCAGTAGATCCTCAGGACTTCCTAGCAATCAGCCCCAGCATTTT
size: medium-sized; V: TRBV5-4; J: TRBJ2-1; D: TRBD1; CDR3: CASSLGGQGRWFF; DNA: TGTGCCAGCAGCTTAGGGGGACAGGGAAGGTGGTTCTTC
size: medium-sized; V: TRBV7-9; J: TRBJ1-3; D: TRBD1; CDR3: CASSSKDRGPGNTIYF; DNA: TGTGCCAGCAGCTCTAAAGACAGGGGCCCTGGAAACACCATATATTTT
size: many; V: TRBV5-1; J: TRBJ1-4; D: TRBD1; CDR3: CASSFGQGFIATNEKLFF; DNA: TGCGCCAGCAGCTTTGGACAGGGGTTCATCGCAACTAATGAAAAACTGTTTTTT
size: many; V: TRBV27; J: TRBJ1-1; D: TRBD1; CDR3: CASRTGTGDFRPPEAFF; DNA: TGTGCCAGCAGGACCGGGACAGGGGATTTCCGGCCACCTGAAGCTTTCTTT
size: many; V: TRBV5-4; J: TRBJ1-3; D: TRBD1; CDR3: CASSWTGFGHVGNTIYF; DNA: TGTGCCAGCAGTTGGACAGGGTTTGGGCATGTGGGAAACACCATATATTTT
size: many; V: TRBV10-2; J: TRBJ1-1; D: -; CDR3: CASRAGGAGGTEAFF; DNA: TGCGCCAGCAGGGCTGGGGGGGCCGGTGGCACTGAAGCTTTCTTT
size: many; V: TRBV7-2; J: TRBJ1-1; D: -; CDR3: CASSFRRNSEAFF; DNA: TGTGCCAGCAGCTTCCGCAGGAATTCTGAAGCTTTCTTT
size: many; V: TRBV5-4; J: TRBJ2-1; D: -; CDR3: CASSTQGDEQFF; DNA: TGTGCCAGCAGCACACAGGGCGATGAGCAGTTCTTC
size: many; V: TRBV11-2; J: TRBJ2-4; D: -; CDR3: CASRGVAKNIQYF; DNA: TGTGCCAGCAGAGGGGTAGCCAAAAACATTCAGTACTTC
size: few; V: TRBV15; J: TRBJ2-7; D: TRBD2; CDR3: CATSRDPGLAGVEQYF; DNA: TGTGCCACCAGCAGAGATCCGGGACTAGCGGGAGTCGAGCAGTACTTC
size: many; V: TRBV12-3/TRBV12-4; J: TRBJ2-6; D: TRBD2; CDR3: CASSTRRGVVGANVLTF; DNA: TGTGCCAGCAGCACTAGGCGGGGGGTAGTAGGGGCCAACGTCCTGACTTTC
size: many; V: TRBV19; J: TRBJ2-3; D: -; CDR3: CASATSTDTQYF; DNA: TGTGCCAGTGCGACTAGCACAGATACGCAGTATTTT
size: -; V: TRBV7-6; J: TRBJ2-7; D: -; CDR3: CASSSFGGLQTYEQYF; DNA: TGTGCCAGCAGCTCCTTTGGTGGACTTCAGACCTACGAGCAGTACTTC
size: many; V: TRBV6-5; J: TRBJ2-3; D: TRBD1; CDR3: CASSYRGWTDTQYF; DNA: TGTGCCAGCAGCTACAGGGGATGGACAGATACGCAGTATTTT
size: many; V: TRBV5-1; J: TRBJ2-7; D: TRBD1; CDR3: CASSPTGGGTYEQYF; DNA: TGCGCCAGCAGCCCGACAGGGGGCGGCACCTACGAGCAGTACTTC
size: many; V: TRBV28; J: TRBJ2-2; D: -; CDR3: CASSSLDRANTGELFF; DNA: TGTGCCAGCAGTTCCCTAGACCGAGCCAACACCGGGGAGCTGTTTTTT
size: many; V: TRBV5-1; J: TRBJ1-2; D: TRBD1; CDR3: CASSGTGEVLGDGYTF; DNA: TGCGCCAGCAGCGGGACAGGGGAGGTCCTCGGGGATGGCTACACCTTC
size: many; V: TRBV5-1; J: TRBJ2-7; D: -; CDR3: CASSLDPGSYEQYF; DNA: TGCGCCAGCAGCTTGGACCCAGGGTCCTACGAGCAGTACTTC